This T cell receptor beta chain was recorded in a study of T cell repertoires in cytomegalovirus infection. General study results and limits: The ex vivo response showed dominance by HLA-C-restricted CMV-specific TCR beta clonotypes.

V lost 3 bases and J lost 9, with 18 bases in between. Per germline, CDR1 LNHDA and CDR2 SQIVND (reference sequence). The CDR3 consists of 15 residues. In the case of this clonotype: Antigen unknown.

TCRdb re-derived calls from the reads in MiXCR, one entry per CDR3 protein. In the table there are some 270,000 distinct CDR3 sequences, less than 25% of which are singletons. This clonotype was sampled from a human donor in good health (CMV status not recorded). Some clones in this sample may be carry-over from other donors' samples. Sequencing was performed on cultured PBMCs, taken from culture after CMV antigen stimulation. The chain is built from TRBV19 and TRBJ2-1, with D maybe TRBD2 (5 bases). CDR3 residues: CASSILLAGGPEQFF. CDR3 sequence (DNA): TGTGCCAGTAGTATCCTTTTGGCGGGTGGGCCTGAGCAGTTCTTC.